This TCR beta chain was recovered during a study of CD8 T cells in Susac syndrome. It was with random hexamers that 0.5 to 1 ug RNA was reverse transcribed. The CDR3 of TCR beta was amplified by immunoSEQ multiplex PCR across 54 Vbeta and 13 Jbeta. MiXCR was run by TCRdb on the immunoSEQ multiplex PCR reads, yielding one entry per CDR3 protein. The table shows roughly 60,000 distinct CDR3 sequences, with 90% to 95% occurring only once. V was shortened by 7 bases and J by 4 bases, with 16 bases between the two germline ends. CDR1 is MGHRA and CDR2 is YSYEKL in the germline V gene. The CDR3 spans 14 residues. While serving as controls, healthy donors were matched for age and sex. TEMRA cells underwent FACS enrichment and CD8+ and CD4+ T cells underwent negative isolation.

Source material: CD8+ T cells from PBMCs. This clonotype was obtained from a human donor in good health. This chain uses TRBV4-1 with TRBJ1-1, with D perhaps matching TRBD1 (5 bases). The CDR3 DNA follows: TGCGCCAGCACCCCAGGGCAGGGAGGCACTGAAGCTTTCTTT. The encoded protein is CASTPGQGGTEAFF.